These 2 T cell receptor beta chains came from one sample sequenced in a study of blood T cell repertoires in COVID-19. Generated by immunoSEQ multiplex PCR, the TCRdb table keeps only in-frame clones and is missing some. The repertoire holds tens of thousands of clones, with about 94% as singletons. Sequencing was carried out using peripheral blood. These receptors were collected from a human donor with active COVID-19. The donor label of this sample is uncertain.

The rearrangement links TRBV11-3 to TRBJ2-2; unclear D gene. V lost 3 bases and J 0 bases, leaving 5 bases between the germline ends. In germline, CDR1 is SGHNT, CDR2 YENEEA. The CDR3 totals 14 residues. The CDR3 reads CASSFFPNTGELFF. The DNA of the CDR3 is TGTGCCAGCAGCTTCTTTCCGAACACCGGGGAGCTGTTTTTT.

This clone was picked up one time. The chain combines TRBV4-1 with TRBJ2-7, with D perhaps TRBD1 (6 bases). Trimming took 1 base from V and 4 from J, leaving 14 bases between them. The CDR3 totals 15 residues. Germline V CDR1 and CDR2: MGHRA, YSYEKL. CDR3 coding DNA: TGCGCCAGCAGCCAAGTCGGCAGGGGAATATACGAGCAGTACTTC. Translating it yields CASSQVGRGIYEQYF.